This T cell receptor (beta chain) was captured in a study of T cell changes during pregnancy in multiple sclerosis. Clones were sequenced by immunoSEQ multiplex PCR, and TCRdb holds only the in-frame ones, with some missing. The data contain about 18,000 clones, more than 75% of them singletons. CDR1 is GTSNPN and CDR2 is SVGIG in the germline V gene (reference sequence). The trim removed 2 bases at V and 5 bases at J, leaving 13 bases unmatched. The CDR3 spans 16 residues. This clone was observed a few times. The sample in question was CD4+ T cells from peripheral blood mononuclear cells, obtained in the first trimester of pregnancy. The chain carries TRBV30 and TRBJ1-2; TRBD1 matches 8 bases. This receptor was obtained from a female donor in good health, enrolled as a control in a pregnancy study. The CDR3 reads CAWSPLSPGQVYGYTF. The DNA of the CDR3 is TGTGCCTGGAGTCCACTCTCCCCGGGACAGGTTTATGGCTACACCTTC.